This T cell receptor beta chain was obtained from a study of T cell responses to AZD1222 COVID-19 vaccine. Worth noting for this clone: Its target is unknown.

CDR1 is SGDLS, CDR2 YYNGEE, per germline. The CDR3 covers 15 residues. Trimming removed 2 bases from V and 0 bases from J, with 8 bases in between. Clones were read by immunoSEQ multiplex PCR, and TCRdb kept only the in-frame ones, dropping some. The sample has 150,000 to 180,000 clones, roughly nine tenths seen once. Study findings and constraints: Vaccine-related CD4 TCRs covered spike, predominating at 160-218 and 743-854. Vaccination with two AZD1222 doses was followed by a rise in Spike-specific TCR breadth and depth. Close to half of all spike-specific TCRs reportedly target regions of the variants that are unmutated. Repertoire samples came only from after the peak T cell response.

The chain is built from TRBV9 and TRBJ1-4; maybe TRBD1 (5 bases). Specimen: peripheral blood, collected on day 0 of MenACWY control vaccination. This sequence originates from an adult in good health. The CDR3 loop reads CASSVSGATNEKLFF. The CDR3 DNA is TGTGCCAGCAGCGTCTCGGGGGCAACTAATGAAAAACTGTTTTTT.